Sequencing of this TCR beta chain was carried out in a study of monozygotic twins with cystic fibrosis. Study results and limitations: The repertoire was suggested to be naive-dominated, clonality median approximately 0.0093. Shared CDR3 numbers were not associated with age, concordance or severity. Monozygotic CF twins shared more identical nucleotide clonotypes than unrelated patients.

A remark on this clone: Its cognate antigen is unknown.

Sequencing was performed with immunoSEQ multiplex PCR; in TCRdb, only in-frame clones are kept and a portion is missing. The sample consists of 25,000 to 30,000 clones, around four fifths of them appearing once. The source is a girl aged 2-10 years with cystic fibrosis. Sequencing used blood.

In DNA, the CDR3 is TGTGCCACCAGCAGAGATCGGGCGGGAGGGGGAGATACGCAGTATTTT. It specifies CATSRDRAGGGDTQYF. The V gene is TRBV15, the J gene TRBJ2-3; TRBD2 aligns across 9 bases. The germline V gene has CDR1 LNHNV and CDR2 YYDKDF (reference sequence). V shed 0 bases, J shed 5 bases, and the junction held 6 bases outside the gene matches. This CDR3 has 16 residues.